The 25 T cell receptor beta chains listed next were all sequenced from one sample in a study of T cells in tumors after PD-1 blockade. TCRdb keeps only in-frame clones here, not all; method: immunoSEQ multiplex PCR. Of 40,000 to 55,000 clones in the sample, more than 75% were seen once. The sample was PBMCs, taken before anti-PD-1 treatment. The receptors originated from a human donor with basal cell carcinoma.

The chain combines TRBV7-2 with TRBJ1-5; D might be TRBD1 (5 bases). Trimming left V 3 bases short and J 5 bases short, with 8 bases between. The CDR3 loop spans 13 amino acids. Germline V lookup: CDR1 SGHTA, CDR2 FQGNSA. CDR3 amino acids: CASSFWGDQPQHF. The CDR3, as DNA: TGTGCCAGCAGCTTCTGGGGGGATCAGCCCCAGCATTTT.

This chain links TRBV3-1 (or the pseudogene TRBV3-2) with TRBJ2-7; possibly TRBD2 for D (6 bases). Per the germline V gene, CDR1 is LGHDT and CDR2 is YNNKEL (reference sequence). CDR3 length equals 15 residues. Trimming cost V 4 bases and J 2 bases, with 15 bases left between them. CDR3 DNA: TGTGCCAGCAGCCCCCGACTAGGTTCGGCCTACGAGCAGTACTTC. Amino acids: CASSPRLGSAYEQYF.

In this sample, this clone is medium-sized. One end of the junction varies from germline; a read error may be responsible. J is TRBJ2-1 and V is TRBV7-7; 9 bases are a match to TRBD1. Germline CDR1 and CDR2: SSHAT and FNYEAQ (reference sequence). The length of the CDR3 is 15 residues. The CDR3 DNA is TGTGCTAGCAGCTTATCCCCGGGACAGGGTCATGAGCAGTTCTTC. This codes for CASSLSPGQGHEQFF. Full variable domain (remainder filled in from reference TRBV7-7 and TRBJ2-1): GAGVSQSPRYKVTKRGQDVTLRCDPISSHATLYWYQQALGQGPEFLTYFNYEAQPDKSGLPSDRFSAERPEGSISTLTIQRTEQRDSAMYRCASSLSPGQGHEQFFGPGTRLTVL.

J is TRBJ1-3 and V is TRBV5-4, with D unclear. The CDR3 loop spans 16 amino acids. The germline V gene encodes CDR1 SGHNT and CDR2 YYREEE (reference sequence). Trimming left V 4 bases short and J 4 bases short, with 18 bases between. The CDR3, as DNA: TGTGCCAGCAGCCCGAGGGCAGGAGCTGAGGGAAACACCATATATTTT. It is translated as CASSPRAGAEGNTIYF.

The table lists this clone with a count of one. The chain is built from TRBV5-1 and TRBJ2-4; D not certain. Germline values: CDR1 SGHRS, CDR2 YFSETQ. V lost 1 base and J lost 0, with 8 bases in between. The CDR3 consists of 15 residues. The CDR3: CASSLSGGAKNIQYF. CDR3 DNA sequence: TGCGCCAGCAGCTTGTCCGGTGGAGCCAAAAACATTCAGTACTTC.

The rearrangement uses TRBV28 and TRBJ2-3, with a possible D match to TRBD1 (5 bases). CDR3 length equals 15 residues. Trimming shortened V by 4 bases and J by 4 bases, and 15 bases separated the two germline ends. Germline V lookup: CDR1 MDHEN, CDR2 SYDVKM. The CDR3 DNA follows: TGTGCCAGCAGTTCCCAGTCAGGGTTACCAGATACGCAGTATTTT. Translated: CASSSQSGLPDTQYF.

This clone occurred a few times. The chain couples TRBV5-1 to TRBJ1-6; D is unclear. This CDR3 is built from 16 residues. V shed 3 bases and J shed 9 bases, with 19 bases lying between them. Germline V CDR1 and CDR2: SGHRS, YFSETQ. The CDR3 loop is CASSSSTKTGGSPLHF. The CDR3 nucleotides read TGCGCCAGCAGCTCCTCCACCAAGACGGGAGGTTCACCCCTCCACTTT.

The chain employs TRBV5-4 and TRBJ1-6; TRBD1 matches 10 bases. The V gene end was trimmed by 4 bases and the J gene end by 7 bases; junction bases not matched to a gene: 8. CDR3 size: 16 residues. The germline V gene encodes CDR1 SGHNT and CDR2 YYREEE (reference sequence). The CDR3 here is CASSAGTGAVNSPLHF. The CDR3 coding sequence is TGTGCCAGCAGCGCCGGGACAGGGGCCGTCAATTCACCCCTCCACTTT.

In this sample, this clone turned up once. The chain couples TRBV5-6 to TRBJ1-5; 7 nucleotides agree with TRBD1. Germline assignment: CDR1 SGHDT and CDR2 YYEEEE. J lost 1 base, V lost 3 bases, and 10 bases had no gene match. The CDR3 sequence is 17 residues long. The CDR3 protein is CASSSAPTGLSNQPQHF. CDR3 coding DNA: TGTGCCAGCAGCTCCGCCCCGACAGGGTTAAGCAATCAGCCCCAGCATTTT.

The chain joins TRBV12-3 or TRBV12-4 to TRBJ2-3; D remains unclear. The CDR3 is 13 residues long. The V end lost 6 bases, the J end lost 6 bases, and 13 bases lay between the germline ends. CDR3 DNA sequence: TGTGCCAGCAGCCCCAAATGGTCCGATACGCAGTATTTT. Residues: CASSPKWSDTQYF.

CDR3 nucleotide sequence: TGCGCCAGCAGAGGGACACCCTACAATGAGCAGTTCTTC. Residues: CASRGTPYNEQFF. V usage is TRBV10-1 and J usage is TRBJ2-1; D possibly corresponds to TRBD1 (6 bases). Trimming took off 6 bases at V and 2 bases at J, with 8 bases between the two ends. Germline V gene sequence: CDR1 WNHNN, CDR2 SYGVQD (reference sequence). The CDR3 spans 13 residues.

V usage is TRBV4-1 and J usage is TRBJ2-3, with 7 bases identical to TRBD2. This CDR3 region has 16 residues. Germline-derived CDR1 and CDR2 are MGHRA and YSYEKL. With 1 base clipped from V and 3 bases from J, the junction kept 7 bases outside the gene matches. The DNA for the CDR3 is TGCGCCAGCAGCCAAGGAGGGCGGGAGCGGACAGATACGCAGTATTTT. Translation: CASSQGGRERTDTQYF.

This clone was recorded once. The chain has TRBV3-1 (or the pseudogene TRBV3-2) and TRBJ2-7; possible D gene TRBD1, 5 bases. Germline CDR1 reads LGHDT; CDR2 reads YNNKEL (reference sequence). The CDR3 contains 12 residues. V gave up 0 bases and J gave up 8 bases, with 8 bases separating them. In nucleotides, the CDR3 is TGTGCCAGCAGCCAAGAGGGGCGGCAGCAGTACTTC. Amino acid sequence: CASSQEGRQQYF.

The CDR3 loop is CATMAAGGTYNEQFF. DNA for the CDR3: TGTGCCACCATGGCCGCGGGGGGAACCTACAATGAGCAGTTCTTC. This chain connects TRBV24-1 to TRBJ2-1, with 8 bases that match TRBD2. V was pared by 8 bases and J by 2 bases, with 7 bases of the junction left unmatched. CDR1 is KGHDR, CDR2 SFDVKD, per germline. CDR3 length: 15 amino acids.

This clone has more than one count but fewer than ten. The gene calls are TRBV7-9 and TRBJ2-5; 10 nucleotides agree with TRBD1. Germline V gene data show CDR1 as SEHNR and CDR2 as FQNEAQ (reference sequence). The CDR3 runs 18 residues. After removal of 5 bases from V and 5 bases from J, the junction contained 17 bases not matched to a gene. CDR3 residues: CASSNLGSDRGRRETQYF. The CDR3 DNA reads TGTGCCAGCAGCAACTTAGGAAGCGACAGGGGGCGCCGGGAGACCCAGTACTTC.

The CDR3 DNA follows: TGTGCCAGCAGCCCGACAGGGATGCCTAATGAAAAACTGTTTTTT. This translates into CASSPTGMPNEKLFF. This chain uses TRBV5-6 with TRBJ1-4, with 7 bases identical to TRBD1. The CDR3 is made up of 15 amino acids. Germline V lookup: CDR1 SGHDT, CDR2 YYEEEE. The J segment lost 3 bases and the V segment lost 4 bases, leaving 6 bases of the junction unmatched.

DNA for the CDR3: TGTGCCAGCAGCTTGGTAAGCAGGGGGTTTGAAGCTTTCTTT. Residues: CASSLVSRGFEAFF. V and J are TRBV5-6 and TRBJ1-1; 7 nucleotides line up with TRBD1. Germline loops: CDR1 SGHDT, CDR2 YYEEEE. The CDR3 is 14 residues long. V lost 0 bases and J lost 7; bases outside the gene matches: 6.

The J gene is TRBJ2-7, the V gene TRBV9, with 16 positions matching TRBD2. This CDR3 region has 18 residues. Germline V gene lookup returns CDR1 SGDLS and CDR2 YYNGEE. V shed 0 bases and J 2 bases; nucleotides not matched to a gene: 5. The CDR3 nucleotides read TGTGCCAGCAGCGTAGGGGGACTAGCGGGAGGGGGCCCCTACGAGCAGTACTTC. Protein: CASSVGGLAGGGPYEQYF. Full variable domain (rest looked up from reference TRBV9 and TRBJ2-7): DSGVTQTPKHLITATGQRVTLRCSPRSGDLSVYWYQQSLDQGLQFLIQYYNGEERAKGNILERFSAQQFPDLHSELNLSSLELGDSALYFCASSVGGLAGGGPYEQYFGPGTRLTVT.

This rearrangement joins TRBV7-2 to TRBJ1-2; no clear D gene. V lost 8 bases, J lost 5 bases, and 18 bases lay in between. Germline CDR1 and CDR2: SGHTA and FQGNSA. CDR3 length: 14 residues. The CDR3 DNA is TGTGCCAGCGGACCACCGAGAAGTTTATATGGCTACACCTTC. It yields the protein CASGPPRSLYGYTF.

The rearrangement links TRBV21-1 to TRBJ1-1. TRBV21-1 is labeled a pseudogene. This CDR3 has 13 amino acids. CDR3 bases: TGTGCCAGCAGCACAAACGGGAACACTGAAGCTTTCTTT. It translates to CASSTNGNTEAFF.

This rearrangement joins TRBV5-6 to TRBJ1-2; a possible D gene is TRBD1 (5 bases). The CDR3 length is 14 residues. Trimming left V 2 bases short and J 1 base short, with 9 bases between. Germline V gene data show CDR1 as SGHDT and CDR2 as YYEEEE. The chain's CDR3 is CASSLLQGNYGYTF. Written as DNA, the CDR3 is TGTGCCAGCAGCTTACTGCAGGGTAACTATGGCTACACCTTC.

The J gene is TRBJ2-3, the V gene TRBV7-2; TRBD2 is a possible D gene (6 bases). The CDR3 runs 16 residues. Germline CDR1 reads SGHTA; CDR2 reads FQGNSA. V shed 1 base and J shed 2 bases, with 13 bases lying between them. CDR3 nucleotide sequence: TGTGCCAGCAGCTTAGTTTTCCGGGAGCCCACAGATACGCAGTATTTT. Its protein is CASSLVFREPTDTQYF.

This chain joins TRBV9 and TRBJ1-4; D unclear. Trimming took off 4 bases at V and 4 bases at J, with 14 bases between the two ends. The CDR3 has 15 amino acids. Germline CDR1 is SGDLS and CDR2 is YYNGEE. CDR3 nucleotide sequence: TGTGCCAGCAGCTTAGGACGGACCGGTAATGAAAAACTGTTTTTT. It yields the protein CASSLGRTGNEKLFF. Variable domain in full (rest from reference TRBV9 and TRBJ1-4): DSGVTQTPKHLITATGQRVTLRCSPRSGDLSVYWYQQSLDQGLQFLIQYYNGEERAKGNILERFSAQQFPDLHSELNLSSLELGDSALYFCASSLGRTGNEKLFFGSGTQLSVL.

This clone was recorded once. The gene calls are TRBV5-1 and TRBJ2-1; D may be TRBD1 or TRBD2 (5 bases each). The V and J ends lost 2 bases and 3 bases respectively, with 12 bases between them. The CDR3 sequence is 15 residues long. Germline CDR1 and CDR2: SGHRS and YFSETQ. The CDR3 is CASSLGTGNYNEQFF. In DNA form, the CDR3 reads TGCGCCAGCAGCTTAGGGACGGGAAACTACAATGAGCAGTTCTTC. The variable domain in full, completed from reference TRBV5-1 and TRBJ2-1, reads KAGVTQTPRYLIKTRGQQVTLSCSPISGHRSVSWYQQTPGQGLQFLFEYFSETQRNKGNFPGRFSGRQFSNSRSEMNVSTLELGDSALYLCASSLGTGNYNEQFFGPGTRLTVL.

The chain couples TRBV5-1 to TRBJ2-7, with D perhaps given as TRBD1 or TRBD2 (6 bases each). Trimming left V 0 bases short and J 4 bases short, with 17 bases between. Looked up from germline, CDR1 is SGHRS and CDR2 is YFSETQ. The CDR3 is made up of 16 amino acids. The CDR3 DNA follows: TGCGCCAGCAGCTTGGGATATGGAGGGGGGCGATACGAGCAGTACTTC. Its protein product is CASSLGYGGGRYEQYF.